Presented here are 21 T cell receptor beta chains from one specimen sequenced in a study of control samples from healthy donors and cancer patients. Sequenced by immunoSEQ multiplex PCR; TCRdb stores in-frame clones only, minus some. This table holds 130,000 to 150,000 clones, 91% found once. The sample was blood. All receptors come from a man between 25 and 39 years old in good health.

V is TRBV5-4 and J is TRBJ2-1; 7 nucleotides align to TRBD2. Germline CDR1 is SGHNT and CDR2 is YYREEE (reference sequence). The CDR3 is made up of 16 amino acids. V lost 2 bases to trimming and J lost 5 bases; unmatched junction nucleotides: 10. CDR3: CASSLEGSLADNEQFF. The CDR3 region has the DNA TGTGCCAGCAGCTTAGAAGGGAGTCTAGCGGACAATGAGCAGTTCTTC.

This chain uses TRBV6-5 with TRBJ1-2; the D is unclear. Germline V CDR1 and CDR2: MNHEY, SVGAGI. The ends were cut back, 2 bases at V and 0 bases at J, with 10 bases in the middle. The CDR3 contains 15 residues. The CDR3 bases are TGTGCCAGCAGTTACGCGTCGGGAGCTAACTATGGCTACACCTTC. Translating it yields CASSYASGANYGYTF.

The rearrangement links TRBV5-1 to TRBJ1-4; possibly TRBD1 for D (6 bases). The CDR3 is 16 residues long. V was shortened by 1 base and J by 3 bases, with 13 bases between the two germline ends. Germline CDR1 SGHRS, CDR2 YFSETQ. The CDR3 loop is CASSLNPQGPNEKLFF. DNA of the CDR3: TGCGCCAGCAGCTTGAACCCACAGGGACCTAATGAAAAACTGTTTTTT.

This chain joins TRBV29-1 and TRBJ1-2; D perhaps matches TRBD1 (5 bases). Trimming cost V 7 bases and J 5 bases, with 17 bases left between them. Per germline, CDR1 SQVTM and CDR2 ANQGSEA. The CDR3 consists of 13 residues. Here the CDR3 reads CSGGSTEGYGYTF. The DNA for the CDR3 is TGCAGCGGCGGTTCGACAGAGGGGTATGGCTACACCTTC. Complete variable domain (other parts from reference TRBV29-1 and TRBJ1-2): SAVISQKPSRDICQRGTSLTIQCQVDSQVTMMFWYRQQPGQSLTLIATANQGSEATYESGFVIDKFPISRPNLTFSTLTVSNMSPEDSSIYLCSGGSTEGYGYTFGSGTRLTVV.

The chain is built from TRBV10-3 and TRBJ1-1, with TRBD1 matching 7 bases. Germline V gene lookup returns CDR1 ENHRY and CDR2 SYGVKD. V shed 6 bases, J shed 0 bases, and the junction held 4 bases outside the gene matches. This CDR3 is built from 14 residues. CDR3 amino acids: CAIRTGSVNTEAFF. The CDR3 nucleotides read TGTGCCATCAGGACAGGGTCAGTGAACACTGAAGCTTTCTTT.

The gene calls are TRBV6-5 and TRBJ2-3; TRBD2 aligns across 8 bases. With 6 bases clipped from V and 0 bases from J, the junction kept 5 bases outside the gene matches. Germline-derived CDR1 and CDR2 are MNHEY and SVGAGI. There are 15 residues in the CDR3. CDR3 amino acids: CASRSGGSSTDTQYF. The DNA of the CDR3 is TGTGCCAGCAGGTCGGGGGGGTCTAGCACAGATACGCAGTATTTT.

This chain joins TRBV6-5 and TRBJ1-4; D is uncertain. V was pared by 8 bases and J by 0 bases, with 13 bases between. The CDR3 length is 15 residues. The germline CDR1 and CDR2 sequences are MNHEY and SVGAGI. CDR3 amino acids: CASGVRAATNEKLFF. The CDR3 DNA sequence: TGTGCCAGCGGGGTTAGGGCAGCAACTAATGAAAAACTGTTTTTT.

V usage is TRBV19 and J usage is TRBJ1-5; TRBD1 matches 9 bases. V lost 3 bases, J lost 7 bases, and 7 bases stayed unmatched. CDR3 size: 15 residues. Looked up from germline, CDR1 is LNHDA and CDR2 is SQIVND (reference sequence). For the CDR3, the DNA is TGTGCCAGTAGTATCTCCGGGACAGGGAGACAGCCCCAGCATTTT. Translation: CASSISGTGRQPQHF.

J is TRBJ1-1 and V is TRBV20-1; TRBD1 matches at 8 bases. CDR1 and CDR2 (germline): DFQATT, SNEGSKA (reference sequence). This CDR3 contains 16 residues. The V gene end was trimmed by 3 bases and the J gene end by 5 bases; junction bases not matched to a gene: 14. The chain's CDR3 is CSASVASRGRRTEAFF. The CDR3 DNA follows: TGCAGTGCTAGTGTTGCTTCCAGGGGGCGTCGGACTGAAGCTTTCTTT.

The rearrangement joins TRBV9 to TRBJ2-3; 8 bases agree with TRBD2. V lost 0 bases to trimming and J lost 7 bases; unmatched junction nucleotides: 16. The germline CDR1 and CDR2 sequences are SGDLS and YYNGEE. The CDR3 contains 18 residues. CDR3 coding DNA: TGTGCCAGCAGCGTAGGTAGCGGGGCCAGCCTAGTGTGGAATACGCAGTATTTT. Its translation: CASSVGSGASLVWNTQYF.

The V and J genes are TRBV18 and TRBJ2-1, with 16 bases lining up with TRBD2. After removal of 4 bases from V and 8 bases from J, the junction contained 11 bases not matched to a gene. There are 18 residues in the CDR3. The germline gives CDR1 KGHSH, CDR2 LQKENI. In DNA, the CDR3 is TGTGCCAGCTCACGACCGGGACTAGCGGGGGGGCTCTTCTATGAGCAGTTCTTC. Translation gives CASSRPGLAGGLFYEQFF. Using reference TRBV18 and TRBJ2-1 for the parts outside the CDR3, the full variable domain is NAGVMQNPRHLVRRRGQEARLRCSPMKGHSHVYWYRQLPEEGLKFMVYLQKENIIDESGMPKERFSAEFPKEGPSILRIQQVVRGDSAAYFCASSRPGLAGGLFYEQFFGPGTRLTVL.

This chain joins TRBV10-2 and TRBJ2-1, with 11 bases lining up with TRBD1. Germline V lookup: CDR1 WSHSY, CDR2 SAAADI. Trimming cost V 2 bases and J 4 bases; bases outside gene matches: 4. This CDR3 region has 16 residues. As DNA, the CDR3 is TGCGCCAGCAGTGAGAGGACAGGGGGCAGGTACAATGAGCAGTTCTTC. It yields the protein CASSERTGGRYNEQFF.

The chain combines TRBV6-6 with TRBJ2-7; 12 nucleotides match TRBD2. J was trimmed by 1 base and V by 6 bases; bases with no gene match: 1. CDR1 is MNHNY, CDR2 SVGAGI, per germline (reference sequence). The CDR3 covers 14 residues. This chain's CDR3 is CASSTSGGSYEQYF. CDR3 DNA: TGTGCCAGCAGCACTAGCGGGGGGTCCTACGAGCAGTACTTC.

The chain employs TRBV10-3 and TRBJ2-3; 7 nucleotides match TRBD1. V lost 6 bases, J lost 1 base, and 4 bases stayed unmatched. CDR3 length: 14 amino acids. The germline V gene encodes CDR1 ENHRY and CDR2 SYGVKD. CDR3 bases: TGTGCCATCAGGGGGACAGTTGGCACAGATACGCAGTATTTT. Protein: CAIRGTVGTDTQYF.

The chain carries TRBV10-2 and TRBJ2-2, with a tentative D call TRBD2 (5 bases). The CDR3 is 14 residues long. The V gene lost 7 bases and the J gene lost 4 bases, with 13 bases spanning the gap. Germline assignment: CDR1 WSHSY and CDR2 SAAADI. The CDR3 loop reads CASTVLATTGELFF. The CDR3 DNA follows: TGCGCCAGCACCGTTCTAGCTACCACCGGGGAGCTGTTTTTT.

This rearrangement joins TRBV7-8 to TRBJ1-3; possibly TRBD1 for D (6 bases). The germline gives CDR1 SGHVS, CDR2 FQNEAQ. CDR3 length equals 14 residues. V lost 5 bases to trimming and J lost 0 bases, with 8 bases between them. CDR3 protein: CASSPDSSGNTIYF. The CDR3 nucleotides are TGTGCCAGCAGCCCGGACAGCTCTGGAAACACCATATATTTT.

The CDR3 DNA reads as TGTGCCACCAGAATAACGGGGGACTATGGCTACACCTTC. Translating gives CATRITGDYGYTF. The chain is built from TRBV15 and TRBJ1-2; D might be TRBD1 (5 bases). The CDR3 has 13 residues. V lost 6 bases and J 3 bases, leaving 11 bases between the germline ends. Germline values: CDR1 LNHNV, CDR2 YYDKDF (reference sequence).

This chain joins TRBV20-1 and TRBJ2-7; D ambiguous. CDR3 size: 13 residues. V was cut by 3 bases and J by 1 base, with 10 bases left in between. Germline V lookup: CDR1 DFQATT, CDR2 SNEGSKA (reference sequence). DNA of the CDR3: TGCAGTGCTAGTCGGCTGGATTCCTACGAGCAGTACTTC. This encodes CSASRLDSYEQYF.

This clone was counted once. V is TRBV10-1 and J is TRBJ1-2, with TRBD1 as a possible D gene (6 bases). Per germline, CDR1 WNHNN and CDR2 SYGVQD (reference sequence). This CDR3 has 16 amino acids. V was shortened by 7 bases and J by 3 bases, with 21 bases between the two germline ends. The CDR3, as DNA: TGCGCCAGCACCCCCTTGAGCACAGGGCGAGACTATGGCTACACCTTC. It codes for CASTPLSTGRDYGYTF.

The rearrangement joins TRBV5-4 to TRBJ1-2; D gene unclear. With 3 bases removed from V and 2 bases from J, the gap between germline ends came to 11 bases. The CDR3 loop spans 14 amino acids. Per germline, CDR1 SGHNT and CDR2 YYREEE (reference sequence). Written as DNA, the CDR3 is TGTGCCAGCAGCTCACTCGCGGGGAACTATGGCTACACCTTC. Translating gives CASSSLAGNYGYTF.

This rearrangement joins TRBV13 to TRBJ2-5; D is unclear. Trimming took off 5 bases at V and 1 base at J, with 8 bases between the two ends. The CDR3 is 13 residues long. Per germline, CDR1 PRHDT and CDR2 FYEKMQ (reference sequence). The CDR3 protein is CASSPASQETQYF. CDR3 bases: TGTGCCAGCAGCCCAGCATCCCAAGAGACCCAGTACTTC.